This TCR beta chain was retrieved from a study of shared clonotypes between healthy human individuals. Background on the study: Donors, aged 18 to 49, were a couple of women and three men. The study, taken as a whole, reports: Among donors, sharing of clonotypes was expected to be affected by sequencing depth. Around 5% was the fraction of naive CD4 clonotypes found shared across four donors.

V shed 11 bases and J 5 bases; nucleotides not matched to a gene: 4. This CDR3 has 12 residues. In germline, CDR1 is SEHNR, CDR2 FQNEAQ (reference sequence). Original handling: In the immunoSEQ data, sequences were junction-only and lacked quality scores, so filtering differed. Assay: immunoSEQ multiplex PCR; the TCRdb copy retains only in-frame clones and omits some. That table is the source of V, J and clone size, and D and trimming were worked out from the DNA. This repertoire shows some 1.5 million clones, 98% found once; its top ten account for around 0.47%. This clone appeared once. What it binds is not known.

The material sequenced was naive CD4+ T cells sorted from blood. The subset here: CD45RA+ positively selected. The chain recombines TRBV7-9 with TRBJ2-4, with 9 bases that match TRBD1. The receptor's source is a man aged 30-40 years in good health. The CDR3 protein is CALGQGQNIQYF. Written as DNA, the CDR3 is TGTGCCCTTGGACAGGGGCAAAACATTCAGTACTTC.